The entry that follows covers one TCR beta chain sequence. This specimen belongs to a study of blood T cell repertoires in COVID-19. Overall study: Donors in the United States, Italy and Spain gave samples during acute or convalescent COVID-19. PBMCs, B-cell-depleted T cells, or T cells provided the cDNA or gDNA that made up the material.

Original analysis: Amplification of reference gene primers was used by the study to estimate nucleated cell counts. Profiling relied on immunoSEQ multiplex PCR, and the TCRdb table lists in-frame clones only, not all of them. The V and J calls and clone size are taken from that table; D and trimming were inferred from the DNA. The table has roughly 390,000 clones, about 85% seen once. The material sequenced was peripheral blood. This TCR was sampled from a woman aged 18-35 years with acute or convalescent COVID-19.

CDR3 loop: CSVVREGGETQYF. In nucleotides, the CDR3 is TGCAGCGTTGTACGGGAGGGTGGTGAGACCCAGTACTTC. This chain joins TRBV29-1 and TRBJ2-5; 8 bases are shared with TRBD2. Trimming removed 4 bases from V and 5 bases from J; junction bases left unmatched: 6. This CDR3 spans 13 amino acids. From germline, CDR1 is SQVTM and CDR2 ANQGSEA.